The present T cell receptor beta chain was sequenced within a study of blood T cell repertoires in COVID-19. Here immunoSEQ multiplex PCR was the method, and the copy in TCRdb shows in-frame clones only, minus some. The data contain about 250,000 clones, approximately 86% of them singletons. CDR1 is SQVTM and CDR2 is ANQGSEA in the germline V gene. The CDR3 contains 15 residues. This clonotype was sampled from a woman of 80 years or more with active or convalescent COVID-19. Material for sequencing was peripheral blood. This chain joins TRBV29-1 and TRBJ1-5; a weak D match, TRBD1 (6 bases). This CDR3 reads CSVGVGQGLNQPQHF. The CDR3 DNA reads TGCAGTGTGGGGGTCGGGCAGGGGTTGAATCAGCCCCAGCATTTT.